This is a list of T cell receptor beta chains from one sample in a study of a mutant IDH1 vaccine in newly diagnosed glioma. The table came from immunoSEQ multiplex PCR; TCRdb's copy has only in-frame clones and leaves some out. Of about 98,000 clones in the sample, about 90% were seen once. The sequenced sample was PBMCs, obtained from a glioma patient treated with radiotherapy, temozolomide or both. The receptors shown here come from a woman between 50 and 59 years old with glioma. Each CDR3 is given with its conserved first and last residue. The D gene is left open where the match is weak. Size tells how often a clone was seen (once, few, many) or the class of an expanded clone, and some rows leave it out.

>TRBV5-6|-|-|TRBJ2-1
TGTGCCAGCAGCTTCTCAGGTTATAGGTACAATGAGCAGTTCTTC
CASSFSGYRYNEQFF
>TRBV6-5|-|-|TRBJ2-3
TGTGCCAGCACCCCCCAGGGGATAGATACGCAGTATTTT
CASTPQGIDTQYF
>TRBV27|-|once|TRBJ2-7
TGTGCCAGCAGTTTCGGCACCTCATTCTACGAGCAGTACTTC
CASSFGTSFYEQYF
>TRBV7-9|TRBD1|once|TRBJ2-7
TGTGCCAGCAGCCCTCACCGGTTGGGACAGGGGGCGTCCGAGCAGTACTTC
CASSPHRLGQGASEQYF
>TRBV5-1|-|-|TRBJ1-2
TGCGCCAGCAGCGCTTTTACCCTCCGGGGAGATAATGGCTACACCTTC
CASSAFTLRGDNGYTF
>TRBV27|-|-|TRBJ2-2
TGTGCCAGCAGTTTATTTTGGACAATTCTGAACACCGGGGAGCTGTTTTTT
CASSLFWTILNTGELFF
>TRBV9|-|-|TRBJ1-1
TGTGCCAGCAGCGTTCATCCGGACGGAAACACTGAAGCTTTCTTT
CASSVHPDGNTEAFF
>TRBV7-8|-|-|TRBJ1-1
TGTGCCAGCAGCTCCAGCCGCCAAGGACACACTGAAGCTTTCTTT
CASSSSRQGHTEAFF
>TRBV4-1|TRBD2|-|TRBJ2-7
TGCGCCAGCAGCCTCGGACAGGGGGGTACTAGCGGGAGGTTCAACGAGCAGTACTTC
CASSLGQGGTSGRFNEQYF
>TRBV29-1|TRBD2|-|TRBJ2-1
TGCAGCGTCCAAAGCTCGGGCGGGAGGGCCACGGGCAATGAGCAGTTCTTC
CSVQSSGGRATGNEQFF
>TRBV5-1|-|-|TRBJ2-7
TGCGCCAGCAGCTTGTGGCGGGCATCATTCTACGAGCAGTACTTC
CASSLWRASFYEQYF
>TRBV27|TRBD1|-|TRBJ2-1
TGTGCCAGCAGTTTCCCAGGGGGCACGAATGAGCAGTTCTTC
CASSFPGGTNEQFF
>TRBV5-1|TRBD1|-|TRBJ1-6
TGCGCCAGCAGCCCCACGACAGGGAACAATTCACCCCTCCACTTT
CASSPTTGNNSPLHF
>TRBV28|-|-|TRBJ1-3
TGTGCCAGCAGTTTAGATGCTCCGGGAAACACCATATATTTT
CASSLDAPGNTIYF
>TRBV6-5|-|-|TRBJ1-2
TGTGCCAGCAGTTACTCGGTATTAGGACAGCGCTATGGCTACACCTTC
CASSYSVLGQRYGYTF
>TRBV9|TRBD2|-|TRBJ2-7
TGTGCCAGCAGCGTCCGGGAGGGCCTCTACGAGCAGTACTTC
CASSVREGLYEQYF
>TRBV11-2|TRBD1|-|TRBJ2-7
TGTGCCAGCCAATTGACAGGGACCTACGAGCAGTACTTC
CASQLTGTYEQYF
>TRBV7-9|-|-|TRBJ2-3
TGTGCCAGCAGCCGTCGCGGGGCCCTCCAGTATTTT
CASSRRGALQYF
>TRBV7-3|TRBD2|-|TRBJ2-1
TGTGCCAGCAGCCCCAGTGGCGGGGGAGGCAATGAGCAGTTCTTC
CASSPSGGGGNEQFF
>TRBV6-5|-|-|TRBJ2-3
TGTGCCAGCAGTTACTCGATTCGGGCCACAGATACGCAGTATTTT
CASSYSIRATDTQYF
>TRBV6-6|-|-|TRBJ1-3
TGTGCCAGCAGTTACCGGACCCTGGGAAACACCATATATTTT
CASSYRTLGNTIYF
>TRBV9|TRBD1|-|TRBJ2-7
TGTGCCAGCAGCGCGACAGGGGGCAGGCTACGGGAGCAGTACTTC
CASSATGGRLREQYF
>TRBV5-1|TRBD1|-|TRBJ2-5
TGCGCCAGCAGCTTGGTCGGGACAGGGGGCGAGGAGACCCAGTACTTC
CASSLVGTGGEETQYF
>TRBV11-3|-|-|TRBJ2-3
TGTGCCAGCAGCTTAGGAGATACGCAGTATTTT
CASSLGDTQYF
>TRBV6-1|-|-|TRBJ2-7
TGTGCCAGCAGTGAAGGCACGCTGTCCGAGCAGTACTTC
CASSEGTLSEQYF
>TRBV19|TRBD1|once|TRBJ2-1
TGTGCCAGTAGGGGACAGGGCTCCAATGAGCAGTTCTTC
CASRGQGSNEQFF
>TRBV5-1|TRBD1|-|TRBJ1-1
TGCGCCAGCAGCGCGACAGGGGTCACTGAAGCTTTCTTT
CASSATGVTEAFF
>TRBV12-5|TRBD1|-|TRBJ1-1
TGTGCTAGTGGTTTCATGGACAGGGCTTCGAACACTGAAGCTTTCTTT
CASGFMDRASNTEAFF
>TRBV2|TRBD2|-|TRBJ2-1
TGTGCCAGCAGGAGGGCTAGCGGGAGGGAGTATGAGCAGTTCTTC
CASRRASGREYEQFF
>TRBV6-5|-|-|TRBJ1-3
TGTGCCAGCAGGGGGGGGGCGGCTGGAAACACCATATATTTT
CASRGGAAGNTIYF
>TRBV28|-|few|TRBJ1-2
TGTGCCAGCAGTTTAGGGCAGTTCTATGGCTACACCTTC
CASSLGQFYGYTF
>TRBV2|TRBD1|once|TRBJ1-5
TGTGCCAGCTGCCCACAGGGGTTCCCATCTAATCAGCCCCAGCATTTT
CASCPQGFPSNQPQHF
>TRBV18|TRBD2|-|TRBJ2-1
TGTGCCAGCTCACGACAAGGGACTAGCGGGATCGGGAGTTACAATGAGCAGTTCTTC
CASSRQGTSGIGSYNEQFF
>TRBV2|-|-|TRBJ1-5
TGTGCCAGCAGGGAAACTGGGACGTCTCATAGCAATCAGCCCCAGCATTTT
CASRETGTSHSNQPQHF
>TRBV27|-|few|TRBJ2-1
TGTGCCAGCAGTTTATCGGACAGTTCCTACAATGAGCAGTTCTTC
CASSLSDSSYNEQFF
>TRBV27|TRBD1|-|TRBJ2-5
TGTGCCAGCACCAAACAAGGACAGGGGGGAGAGACCCAGTACTTC
CASTKQGQGGETQYF
>TRBV29-1|-|-|TRBJ2-3
TGCAGCGTCGAGCGGGCCTCGCACACAGATACGCAGTATTTT
CSVERASHTDTQYF
>TRBV19|-|once|TRBJ1-2
TGTGCCAGTAGTATGAACGGCAGGGGCTATGGCTACACCTTC
CASSMNGRGYGYTF
>TRBV5-4|-|-|TRBJ2-2
TGTGCCAGCAGCTTTTCACAGAAGAACACCGGGGAGCTGTTTTTT
CASSFSQKNTGELFF
>TRBV9|-|-|TRBJ1-3
TGTGCCAGCAGCGACCGGCACTCTGGAAACACCATATATTTT
CASSDRHSGNTIYF
>TRBV30|TRBD2|-|TRBJ2-3
TGTGCCTGGAGTCCGGGACTAGCGGATAGCACAGATACGCAGTATTTT
CAWSPGLADSTDTQYF
>TRBV11-2|TRBD1|-|TRBJ1-2
TGTGCCAGCAGCCGGACAGGGGTCTATGGCTACACCTTC
CASSRTGVYGYTF
>TRBV11-3|-|-|TRBJ2-5
TGTGCCAGCAGCTCAGGGGAGACCCAGTACTTC
CASSSGETQYF